This T cell receptor (beta chain) was obtained from a study of blood T cells in healthy people across ages. As to this clonotype: Its target is not known.

Primers used in a second PCR of roughly 7 to 12 cycles were a sample-barcoded 5' primer and a J-beta primer mix. The yield of each sample was at least 2.5 million CDR3-containing paired-end reads. From the 5' RACE reads, TCRdb called clonotypes with MiXCR, one entry per CDR3 protein. The table has 1.5 million to 2 million distinct CDR3 sequences, 49% seen once; the top ten hold approximately 2.1%. Study-level results: A strong correlation was seen between TCR beta diversity and naive T cell percentage.

This CDR3 is 15 amino acids long. CDR1 MGHDK and CDR2 SYGVNS come from the germline V gene. V lost 3 bases, J lost 6 bases, and 9 bases stayed unmatched. Sequences were obtained from blood. This TCR was sampled from a woman in her 40s in good health. The chain combines TRBV25-1 with TRBJ1-2; TRBD1 matches 8 bases. The CDR3 DNA sequence: TGTGCCAGCAGTGAGTACATGACAGGGGTCGATGGCTACACCTTC. Translating gives CASSEYMTGVDGYTF.